This TCR beta chain derives from a study of cytomegalovirus exposure and HLA in healthy donors. Findings and caveats of the study: The authors listed roughly 150 TCR beta chains as cytomegalovirus-associated. Among TCR sequences, most were rare, though some public TCRs appeared in many donors.

PCR primers comprised 60 Vbeta and 13 Jbeta primers. TCRdb's copy holds only in-frame clones and misses some; the assay was immunoSEQ multiplex PCR. This table has 180,000 or so clones, approximately 80% appearing once. This clone was detected only a few times. What it binds is not known. The sample taken for sequencing was PBMCs. The sequence derives from a man younger than 35 in good health and CMV-seronegative.

CDR3 loop: CASSHGGGRRLGSNEQFF. CDR3 bases: TGTGCCAGCAGTCACGGGGGAGGGCGGCGACTAGGGAGCAATGAGCAGTTCTTC. V is TRBV11-2 and J is TRBJ2-1, with 7 nucleotides matching TRBD2. With 6 bases clipped from V and 6 bases from J, the junction kept 20 bases outside the gene matches. The CDR3 consists of 18 residues. CDR1 and CDR2 (germline): SGHAT, FQNNGV.